This TCR beta chain was found in a study of cytomegalovirus exposure and HLA in healthy donors. Study results and limitations: Exclusion as indistinguishable affected some V segments, including TRBV6-2 and TRBV6-3. It was around 160 TCR beta chains that were listed as cytomegalovirus-associated.

Only a few counts were recorded for this clone. Its specificity is not known. The CDR3 loop spans 17 amino acids. Germline V gene data show CDR1 as SEHNR and CDR2 as FQNEAQ (reference sequence). Trimming took 3 bases from V and 0 from J; bases not matched to a gene: 5. A multiplex PCR was run with 60 Vbeta primers and 13 Jbeta primers. Using immunoSEQ multiplex PCR, the repertoire was profiled, and TCRdb retains in-frame clones only, with some absent. The data show about 200,000 clones, 75% to 85% seen once. Healthy people donating bone marrow made up the donors. Source material: PBMCs. The V call is TRBV7-9, the J call TRBJ2-1, with TRBD2 matching 10 bases. The sequence was collected from a woman in her forties or fifties in good health and CMV-seronegative. CDR3: CASSFRASGSSYNEQFF. The CDR3 coding sequence is TGTGCCAGCAGCTTTAGGGCTAGCGGGAGCTCCTACAATGAGCAGTTCTTC.